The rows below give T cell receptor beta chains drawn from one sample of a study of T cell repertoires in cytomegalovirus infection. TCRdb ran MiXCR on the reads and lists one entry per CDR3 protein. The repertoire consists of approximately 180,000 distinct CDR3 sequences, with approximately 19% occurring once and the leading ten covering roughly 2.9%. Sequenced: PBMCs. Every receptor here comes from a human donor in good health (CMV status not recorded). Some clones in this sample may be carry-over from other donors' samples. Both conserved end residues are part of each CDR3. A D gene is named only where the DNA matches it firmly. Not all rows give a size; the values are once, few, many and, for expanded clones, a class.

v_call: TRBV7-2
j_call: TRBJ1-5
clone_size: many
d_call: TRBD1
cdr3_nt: TGTGCCAGCAGATCCGGGACAGGGTCCAATCAGCCCCAGCATTTT
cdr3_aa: CASRSGTGSNQPQHF

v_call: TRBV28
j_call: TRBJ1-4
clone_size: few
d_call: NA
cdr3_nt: TGTGCCAGCAGTTTAATGTCACGGGGCCTCTTAAATGAAAAACTGTTTTTT
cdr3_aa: CASSLMSRGLLNEKLFF

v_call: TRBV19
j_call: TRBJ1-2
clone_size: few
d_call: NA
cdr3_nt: TGTGCCAGCTGCCCCGACCTCCTTTATGGCTACACCTTC
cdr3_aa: CASCPDLLYGYTF

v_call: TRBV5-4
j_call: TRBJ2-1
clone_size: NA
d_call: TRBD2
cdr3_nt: TGTACCAGCAGCTCGGGACTAGCGGGAGGGCCGGGTGAGCAGTTCTTC
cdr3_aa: CTSSSGLAGGPGEQFF

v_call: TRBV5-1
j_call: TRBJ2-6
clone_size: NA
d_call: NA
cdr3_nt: TGCGCCAGCAGCTTGGATCCTCCTAGCTCTGGGGCCAACGTCCTGACTTTC
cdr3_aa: CASSLDPPSSGANVLTF

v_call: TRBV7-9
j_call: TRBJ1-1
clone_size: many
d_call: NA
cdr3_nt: TGTGCCAGCAGCCGAGTGGAGCTGGGCACTGAAGCTTTCTTT
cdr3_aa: CASSRVELGTEAFF

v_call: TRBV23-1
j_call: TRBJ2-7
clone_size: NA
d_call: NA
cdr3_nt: TGCGCCAGCAGTCAATCCCCCTACTACGAGCAGTACTTC
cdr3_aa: CASSQSPYYEQYF

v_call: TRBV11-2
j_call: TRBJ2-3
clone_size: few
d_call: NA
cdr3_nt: TGTGCCAGCGGGTACAGGCCCACAGATACGCAGTATTTT
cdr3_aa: CASGYRPTDTQYF

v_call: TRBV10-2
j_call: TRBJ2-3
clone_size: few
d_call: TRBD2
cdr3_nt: TGCGCCACGGGGACTAGCGGGAGAACAGATACGCAGTATTTT
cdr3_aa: CATGTSGRTDTQYF

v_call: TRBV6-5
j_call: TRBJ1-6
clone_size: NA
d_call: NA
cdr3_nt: TGTGCCAGCAGTCAAACAGGGATTAGCTCCTATAATTCACCCCTCCACTTT
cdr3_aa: CASSQTGISSYNSPLHF

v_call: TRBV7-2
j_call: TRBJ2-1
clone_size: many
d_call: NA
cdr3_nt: TGTGCCAGCAGGGGCGGAAGGTCCAGCAATGAGCAGTTCTTC
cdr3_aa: CASRGGRSSNEQFF

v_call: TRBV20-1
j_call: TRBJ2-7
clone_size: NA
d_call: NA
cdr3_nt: TGCAGTGCTAGGCGCGGGACGGGCGGGGAGCAGTACTTC
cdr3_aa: CSARRGTGGEQYF

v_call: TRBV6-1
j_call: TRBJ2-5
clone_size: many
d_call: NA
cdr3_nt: TGTGCCAGCAGACCCGGGACATTGTTTCAAGAGACCCAGTACTTC
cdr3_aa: CASRPGTLFQETQYF

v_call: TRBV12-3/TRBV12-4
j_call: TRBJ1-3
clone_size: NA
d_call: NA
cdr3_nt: TGTGCCAGCAGTTTCGGGGCCCACTCTGGAAACACCATATATTTT
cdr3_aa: CASSFGAHSGNTIYF

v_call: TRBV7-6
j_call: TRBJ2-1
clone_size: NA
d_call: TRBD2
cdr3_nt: TGTGCCAGCAGCTCACTTATAGCGGGGGCGTACAATGAGCAGTTCTTC
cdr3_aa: CASSSLIAGAYNEQFF

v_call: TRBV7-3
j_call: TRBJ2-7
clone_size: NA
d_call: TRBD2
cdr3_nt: TGTGCCAGCAGCTTAACAGCGGGAGTCTCCTACGAGCAGTACTTC
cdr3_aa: CASSLTAGVSYEQYF

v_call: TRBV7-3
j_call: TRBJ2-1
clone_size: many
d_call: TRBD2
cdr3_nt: TGTGCCAGCAGCTTAATAACGGGAGGTGAGCAGTTCTTC
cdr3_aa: CASSLITGGEQFF

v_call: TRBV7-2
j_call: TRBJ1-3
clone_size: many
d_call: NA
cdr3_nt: TGTGCCAGCAGCTCGCGGTTCGGGACGAGCTCTGGAAACACCATATATTTT
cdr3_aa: CASSSRFGTSSGNTIYF

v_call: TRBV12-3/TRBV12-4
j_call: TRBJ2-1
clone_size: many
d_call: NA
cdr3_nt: TGTGCCAGCAGAACGAGCGAAGGGAGCTCCTACAATGAGCAGTTCTTC
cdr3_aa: CASRTSEGSSYNEQFF

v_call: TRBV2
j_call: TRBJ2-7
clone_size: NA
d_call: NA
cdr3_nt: TGTGCCAGCAGCGGGACTGGAAAAACCTACGAGCAGTACTTC
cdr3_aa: CASSGTGKTYEQYF

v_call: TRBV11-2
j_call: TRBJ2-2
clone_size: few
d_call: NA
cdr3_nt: TGTGCCAGCAGCAGATTGACAGGACCCACCGGGGAGCTGTTTTTT
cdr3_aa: CASSRLTGPTGELFF

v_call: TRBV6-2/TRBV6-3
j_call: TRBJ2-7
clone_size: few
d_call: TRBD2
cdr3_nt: TGTGCCAGCAGTTACCAAAGGACTAGCGGGAGCTACGAGCAGTACTTC
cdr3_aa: CASSYQRTSGSYEQYF

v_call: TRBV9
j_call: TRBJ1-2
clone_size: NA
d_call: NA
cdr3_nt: TGTGCCAGCAGCGTAAGGGTAGCTAACTATGGCTACACCTTC
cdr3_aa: CASSVRVANYGYTF

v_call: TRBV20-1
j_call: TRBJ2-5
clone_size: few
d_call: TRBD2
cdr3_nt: TGCAGTGCTACCACCGGGACTAGCGGGCGGACCCAAGAGACCCAGTACTTC
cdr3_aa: CSATTGTSGRTQETQYF

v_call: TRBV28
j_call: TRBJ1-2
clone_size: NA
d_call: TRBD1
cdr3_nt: TGTGCCAGCAGTCCGGGGACAGGGCGCGGCTACACCTTC
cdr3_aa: CASSPGTGRGYTF